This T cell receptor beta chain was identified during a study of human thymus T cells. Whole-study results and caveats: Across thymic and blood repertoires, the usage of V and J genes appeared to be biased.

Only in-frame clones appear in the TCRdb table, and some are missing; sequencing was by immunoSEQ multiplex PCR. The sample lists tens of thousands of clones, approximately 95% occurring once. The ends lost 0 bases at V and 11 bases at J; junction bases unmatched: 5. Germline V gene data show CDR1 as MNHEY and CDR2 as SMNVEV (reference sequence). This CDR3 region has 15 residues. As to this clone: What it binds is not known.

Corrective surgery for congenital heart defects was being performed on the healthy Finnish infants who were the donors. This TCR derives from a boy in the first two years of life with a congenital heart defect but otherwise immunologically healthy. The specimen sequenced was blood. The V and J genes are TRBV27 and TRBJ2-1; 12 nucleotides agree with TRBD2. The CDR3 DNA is TGTGCCAGCAGTTTATCCGGCCTAGCGGGAGGGCAGCAGTTCTTC. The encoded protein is CASSLSGLAGGQQFF.